The 20 T cell receptor beta chains given below trace back to one sample, sequenced in a study of graft-versus-host responses after intestinal transplantation. Profiling relied on immunoSEQ multiplex PCR, and the TCRdb table lists in-frame clones only, not all of them. Of about 23,000 clones listed, roughly 90% are singletons. Source: PBMCs, taken around 38 days after intestinal transplant. The receptors derive from a human patient who received an intestinal transplant, so some T cells may come from the graft donor.

This chain uses TRBV10-3 with TRBJ2-2; possibly TRBD2 for D (6 bases). V was shortened by 8 bases and J by 4 bases, with 17 bases between the two germline ends. CDR1 and CDR2 (germline): ENHRY, SYGVKD. CDR3 length: 15 amino acids. The CDR3, as DNA: TGTGCCATCCGGGACTTCCTGCGGAGCACCGGGGAGCTGTTTTTT. Protein product: CAIRDFLRSTGELFF.

The gene calls are TRBV27 and TRBJ1-5; 8 bases are shared with TRBD1. Germline V gene lookup returns CDR1 MNHEY and CDR2 SMNVEV (reference sequence). The J segment lost 4 bases and the V segment lost 1 base, leaving 6 bases of the junction unmatched. The CDR3 is 16 residues long. CDR3 residues: CASSLWTGRPNQPQHF. CDR3 bases: TGTGCCAGCAGTTTATGGACAGGGCGGCCTAATCAGCCCCAGCATTTT.

This chain connects TRBV4-1 to TRBJ2-1; tentative D call: TRBD2 (6 bases). This CDR3 has 14 residues. V lost 4 bases to trimming and J lost 6 bases, with 13 bases between them. The germline V gene has CDR1 MGHRA and CDR2 YSYEKL. CDR3 protein: CASSPSEGFNEQFF. The CDR3 nucleotides are TGCGCCAGCAGCCCTTCGGAGGGTTTCAATGAGCAGTTCTTC.

In regard to this clone: Relative to the germline gene, one junction end is altered; a read error may explain this. The chain carries TRBV2 and TRBJ2-3; D may be TRBD1 (5 bases). There are 12 residues in the CDR3. Germline V lookup: CDR1 SNHLY, CDR2 FYNNEI. The CDR3 DNA is TGTGCCAGCATCCAGGGTGTTGATACGCGGTATTTT. The encoded protein is CASIQGVDTRYF.

V gene TRBV19 combines with J gene TRBJ2-1; 7 bases match TRBD1. This CDR3 is built from 14 residues. With 0 bases clipped from V and 10 bases from J, the junction kept 6 bases outside the gene matches. Per the germline V gene, CDR1 is LNHDA and CDR2 is SQIVND (reference sequence). The CDR3 sequence is CASSIDAGTDEQFF. For the CDR3, the DNA is TGTGCCAGTAGTATAGATGCCGGGACAGACGAGCAGTTCTTC.

The chain recombines TRBV9 with TRBJ2-7; D remains ambiguous. Germline CDR1 reads SGDLS; CDR2 reads YYNGEE. The V and J ends lost 0 bases and 0 bases respectively, with 7 bases between them. The length of the CDR3 is 14 residues. CDR3 nucleotides: TGTGCCAGCAGCGTAGCCAGGAGCTCCTACGAGCAGTACTTC. The encoded protein is CASSVARSSYEQYF.

The chain recombines TRBV7-8 with TRBJ1-1; no reliable D call. The CDR3 runs 12 residues. V dropped 5 bases and J dropped 4 bases, with 8 bases sitting between them. The germline V gene has CDR1 SGHVS and CDR2 FQNEAQ. CDR3 nucleotide sequence: TGTGCCAGCAGCCCCGGAGCCACTGAAGCTTTCTTT. Translating gives CASSPGATEAFF.

The V and J genes are TRBV28 and TRBJ1-3; no definite D call. The germline V gene has CDR1 MDHEN and CDR2 SYDVKM. This CDR3 region has 14 residues. The V end was cut by 3 bases, the J end by 2 bases, with 8 bases between. The chain's CDR3 is CASSLAGPGNTIYF. Here the CDR3 DNA reads TGTGCCAGCAGTTTGGCGGGCCCTGGAAACACCATATATTTT.

The gene calls are TRBV4-3 and TRBJ2-7, with 8 bases identical to TRBD1. The CDR3 spans 15 residues. V trimming: 0 bases; J trimming: 2 bases; junction bases outside the gene matches: 3. Germline V gene sequence: CDR1 LGHNA, CDR2 YSLEER. This chain's CDR3 is CASSQERTGTYEQYF. In DNA form, the CDR3 reads TGCGCCAGCAGCCAAGAGAGGACAGGGACCTACGAGCAGTACTTC.

The chain employs TRBV9 and TRBJ2-7; 9 bases line up with TRBD1. The germline V gene has CDR1 SGDLS and CDR2 YYNGEE. V lost 0 bases, J lost 3 bases, and 4 bases stayed unmatched. This CDR3 has 15 amino acids. As DNA, the CDR3 is TGTGCCAGCAGCGTAGGGACAGGGGATTACTACGAGCAGTACTTC. It is translated as CASSVGTGDYYEQYF.

The chain employs TRBV6-5 and TRBJ1-5, with D uncertain. Germline V gives CDR1 MNHEY, CDR2 SVGAGI. V gave up 5 bases and J gave up 0 bases, with 5 bases separating them. This CDR3 region has 13 residues. CDR3 sequence reads: CASSDHSNQPQHF. The CDR3 DNA reads TGTGCCAGCAGTGACCATAGCAATCAGCCCCAGCATTTT.

The table lists this clone with a few counts. This chain connects TRBV7-2 to TRBJ1-1; unclear D gene. The CDR3 contains 13 residues. V was clipped by 5 bases and J by 1 base, with 8 bases between them. In germline, CDR1 is SGHTA, CDR2 FQGNSA. CDR3 sequence reads: CASSPRRNTEAFF. Here the CDR3 DNA reads TGTGCCAGCAGCCCCCGTAGGAACACTGAAGCTTTCTTT.

A note on this clone: This CDR3 is also generated by other DNA sequences in the sample. The chain uses TRBV16 and TRBJ2-3, with D perhaps TRBD1 (5 bases). The germline CDR1 and CDR2 sequences are KGHSY and FQNENV. V gave up 2 bases and J gave up 2 bases, with 11 bases separating them. The CDR3 is made up of 15 amino acids. The DNA of the CDR3 is TGTGCCAGCAGCCAAGACAGACCCCTCACAGATACGCAGTATTTT. Encoded protein: CASSQDRPLTDTQYF.

The chain couples TRBV6-1 to TRBJ1-5, with D unresolved. The CDR3 sequence is 15 residues long. The germline V gene encodes CDR1 MNHNS and CDR2 SASEGT. The V end was cut by 4 bases, the J end by 1 base, with 11 bases between. CDR3 sequence reads: CASSASRVSNQPQHF. Here the CDR3 DNA reads TGTGCCAGCAGTGCCAGTCGAGTAAGCAATCAGCCCCAGCATTTT.

The chain is built from TRBV27 and TRBJ2-7; 8 nucleotides agree with TRBD2. The V gene's germline CDR1 is MNHEY and CDR2 SMNVEV (reference sequence). The CDR3 extends over 16 amino acids. The V and J ends lost 0 bases and 4 bases, in that order; junction bases with no gene match: 8. CDR3: CASSLSKAGVSYEQYF. The CDR3 region has the DNA TGTGCCAGCAGTTTATCGAAAGCGGGAGTGTCATACGAGCAGTACTTC.

The rearrangement joins TRBV20-1 to TRBJ1-2; tentative D call: TRBD1 (6 bases). CDR1 and CDR2 from the germline V gene are DFQATT and SNEGSKA (reference sequence). This CDR3 contains 10 residues. Trimming took 6 bases from V and 8 from J, leaving 10 bases between them. CDR3 nucleotide sequence: TGCAGTGCCGCGAGGGGGGGCTACACCTTC. Translated: CSAARGGYTF.

CDR3 amino acids: CASSQGPRGVLEPQHF. The CDR3 nucleotides are TGCGCCAGCAGCCAGGGACCCCGGGGGGTGCTGGAGCCCCAGCATTTT. The chain employs TRBV4-1 and TRBJ1-5, with D perhaps TRBD1 (5 bases). The V end was cut by 3 bases, the J end by 8 bases, with 20 bases between. Germline CDR1 MGHRA, CDR2 YSYEKL. The CDR3 is made up of 16 amino acids.

This clone showed up just once. The chain carries TRBV5-1 and TRBJ2-7; no reliable D call. CDR3 length equals 13 residues. V was shortened by 6 bases and J by 4 bases, with 14 bases between the two germline ends. The germline CDR1 and CDR2 sequences are SGHRS and YFSETQ. The CDR3 DNA reads TGCGCCAGCAAGGTGGGAAGCCTATACGAGCAGTACTTC. Its translation: CASKVGSLYEQYF.

The table lists this clone with a few counts. The V and J genes are TRBV10-3 and TRBJ2-7; possible D gene TRBD2, 7 bases. The CDR3 runs 14 residues. V lost 2 bases and J lost 4, with 12 bases in between. Germline V gene lookup returns CDR1 ENHRY and CDR2 SYGVKD. The CDR3 nucleotides are TGTGCCATCAGTGAGGGACTAGGGGGGTACGAGCAGTACTTC. Amino acid sequence: CAISEGLGGYEQYF.

The chain employs TRBV27 and TRBJ2-1; maybe TRBD1 (5 bases). The V end was cut by 3 bases, the J end by 2 bases, with 17 bases between. This CDR3 spans 17 amino acids. Germline values: CDR1 MNHEY, CDR2 SMNVEV (reference sequence). CDR3 loop: CASSFYFQGSPYNEQFF. DNA for the CDR3: TGTGCCAGCAGTTTTTACTTCCAGGGTTCTCCCTACAATGAGCAGTTCTTC.